The text below deals with one TCR beta chain. Its antigen is unidentified. The data derive from a study of radiotherapy plus CTLA-4 blockade in lung cancer. General observations from the study: Expansion of tumor-derived TCR clones was observed in blood after radiotherapy plus ipilimumab. Reportedly, early blood T cell clone dynamics best predicted response, with interferon-beta.

Focal radiation plus CTLA-4 blockade with ipilimumab was given to patients with chemo-refractory metastatic non-small-cell lung cancer. Profiling relied on immunoSEQ multiplex PCR, and the TCRdb table lists in-frame clones only, not all of them. The sample lists roughly 90,000 clones; almost 90% were seen once. The sample here was peripheral blood, taken from a patient treated with radiotherapy plus ipilimumab. This receptor was obtained from a human donor with non-small cell lung cancer that progressed on radiotherapy plus ipilimumab.

As DNA, the CDR3 is TGCGCCAGCAGCTTGCGCGGGACTAACTATGGCTACACCTTC. It codes for CASSLRGTNYGYTF. This rearrangement joins TRBV5-1 to TRBJ1-2; no reliable D call. CDR1 is SGHRS, CDR2 YFSETQ, per germline. Trimming removed 1 base from V and 0 bases from J, with 7 bases in between. CDR3 length equals 14 residues. Supplemented by reference TRBV5-1 and TRBJ1-2, the full variable domain reads KAGVTQTPRYLIKTRGQQVTLSCSPISGHRSVSWYQQTPGQGLQFLFEYFSETQRNKGNFPGRFSGRQFSNSRSEMNVSTLELGDSALYLCASSLRGTNYGYTFGSGTRLTVV.